This note documents a single T cell receptor (beta chain) sequence. The data were taken from a study of blood T cell repertoires in COVID-19. Study as a whole: Material from acute and convalescent COVID-19 was sourced from the United States, Italy and Spain. Nucleic acid was either cDNA or gDNA, and it came from T cells, B-cell-depleted T cells, or PBMCs.

The V and J ends lost 5 bases and 6 bases, in that order; junction bases with no gene match: 19. The CDR3 runs 18 residues. Germline loops: CDR1 SGHTA, CDR2 FQGNSA. In the original analysis: By means of reference gene primer amplification, nucleated cell counts were estimated. Sequenced by immunoSEQ multiplex PCR; TCRdb stores in-frame clones only, minus some. V and J calls and clone size follow that table, whereas D and trimming were derived from the DNA. The sample consists of some 260,000 clones, nearly 90% of them appearing once. The genes are TRBV7-2 and TRBJ2-3; 8 bases match TRBD2. The receptor was derived from a woman between 25 and 40 years old with acute or convalescent COVID-19. Sequencing was carried out using peripheral blood. The CDR3 sequence: CASSLRGMSGSVRDTQYF. The DNA for the CDR3 is TGTGCCAGCAGCCTTAGGGGGATGAGCGGGAGTGTAAGGGATACGCAGTATTTT.